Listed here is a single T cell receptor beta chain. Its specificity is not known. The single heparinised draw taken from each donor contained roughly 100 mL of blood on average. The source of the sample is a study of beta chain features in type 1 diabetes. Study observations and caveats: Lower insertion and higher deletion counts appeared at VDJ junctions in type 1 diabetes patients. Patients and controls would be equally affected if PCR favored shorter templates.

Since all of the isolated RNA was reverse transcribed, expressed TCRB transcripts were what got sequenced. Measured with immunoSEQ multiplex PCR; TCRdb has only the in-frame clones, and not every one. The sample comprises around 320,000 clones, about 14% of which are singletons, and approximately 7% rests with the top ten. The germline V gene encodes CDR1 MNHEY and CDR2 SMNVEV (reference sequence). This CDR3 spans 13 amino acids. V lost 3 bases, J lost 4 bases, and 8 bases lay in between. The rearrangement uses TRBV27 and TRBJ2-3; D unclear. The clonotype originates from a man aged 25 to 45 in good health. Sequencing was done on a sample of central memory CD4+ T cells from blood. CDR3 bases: TGTGCCAGCAGTTTCACCAAGGCAGATACGCAGTATTTT. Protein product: CASSFTKADTQYF.